This TCR beta chain was captured in a study of CD8+ T cells in alopecia areata. Noted treatment: oral pan-JAK inhibitor, 5-10 mg twice daily. V was shortened by 2 bases and J by 8 bases, with 8 bases between the two germline ends. The CDR3 is made up of 12 amino acids. Germline V gives CDR1 SGHNT, CDR2 YYREEE (reference sequence). TCR sequencing used cDNA made by reverse transcription of extracted RNA. TCRdb's copy holds only in-frame clones and misses some; the assay was immunoSEQ multiplex PCR. The sample carries 190,000 or so clones, roughly 53% recorded once. This receptor was obtained from a human donor with alopecia areata. The rearrangement uses TRBV5-4 and TRBJ2-1, with no clear D. Here the sequenced sample was CD8+ T cells sorted from blood, taken at week 24, from a patient treated with tofacitinib. The CDR3 protein is CASSLSLDEQFF. The CDR3, as DNA: TGTGCCAGCAGCTTAAGTCTGGATGAGCAGTTCTTC.